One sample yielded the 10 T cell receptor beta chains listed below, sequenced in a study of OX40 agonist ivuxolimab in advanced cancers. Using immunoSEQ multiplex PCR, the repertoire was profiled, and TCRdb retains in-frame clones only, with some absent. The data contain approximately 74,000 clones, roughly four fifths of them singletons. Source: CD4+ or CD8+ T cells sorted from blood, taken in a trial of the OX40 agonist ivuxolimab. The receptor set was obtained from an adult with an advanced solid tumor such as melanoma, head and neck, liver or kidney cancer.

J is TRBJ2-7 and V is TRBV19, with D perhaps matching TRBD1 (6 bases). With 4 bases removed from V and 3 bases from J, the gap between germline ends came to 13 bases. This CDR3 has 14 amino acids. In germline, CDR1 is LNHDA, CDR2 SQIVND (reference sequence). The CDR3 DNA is TGTGCCAGTAGTAGACGACAGGAACGCTACGAGCAGTACTTC. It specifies CASSRRQERYEQYF.

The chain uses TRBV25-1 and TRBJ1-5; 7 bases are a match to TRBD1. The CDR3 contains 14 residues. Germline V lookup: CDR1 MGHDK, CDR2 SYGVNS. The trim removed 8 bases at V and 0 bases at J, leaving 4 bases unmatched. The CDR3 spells CASSTGNSNQPQHF. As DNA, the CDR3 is TGTGCCAGCTCGACAGGGAATAGCAATCAGCCCCAGCATTTT.

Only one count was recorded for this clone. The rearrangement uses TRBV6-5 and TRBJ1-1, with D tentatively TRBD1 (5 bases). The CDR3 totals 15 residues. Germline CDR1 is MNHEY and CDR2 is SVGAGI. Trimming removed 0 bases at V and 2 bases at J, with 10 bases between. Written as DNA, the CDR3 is TGTGCCAGCAGTTACTCGATGGGGCCCAACACTGAAGCTTTCTTT. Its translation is CASSYSMGPNTEAFF.

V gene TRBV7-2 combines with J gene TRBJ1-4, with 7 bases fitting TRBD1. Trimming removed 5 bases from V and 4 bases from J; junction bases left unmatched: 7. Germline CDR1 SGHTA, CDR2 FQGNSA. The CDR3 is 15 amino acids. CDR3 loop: CASSGRQGLNEKLFF. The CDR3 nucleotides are TGTGCCAGCAGCGGAAGACAGGGACTTAATGAAAAACTGTTTTTT. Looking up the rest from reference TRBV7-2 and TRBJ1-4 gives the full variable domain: GAGVSQSPSNKVTEKGKDVELRCDPISGHTALYWYRQSLGQGLEFLIYFQGNSAPDKSGLPSDRFSAERTGGSVSTLTIQRTQQEDSAVYLCASSGRQGLNEKLFFGSGTQLSVL.

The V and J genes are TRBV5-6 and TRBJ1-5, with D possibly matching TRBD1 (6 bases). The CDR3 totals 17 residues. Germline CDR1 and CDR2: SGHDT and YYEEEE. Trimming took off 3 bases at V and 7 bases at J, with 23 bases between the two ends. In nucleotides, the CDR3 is TGTGCCAGCAGCTGGGGGTTAGGGGCAGGGGTAGAACAGCCCCAGCATTTT. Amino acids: CASSWGLGAGVEQPQHF.

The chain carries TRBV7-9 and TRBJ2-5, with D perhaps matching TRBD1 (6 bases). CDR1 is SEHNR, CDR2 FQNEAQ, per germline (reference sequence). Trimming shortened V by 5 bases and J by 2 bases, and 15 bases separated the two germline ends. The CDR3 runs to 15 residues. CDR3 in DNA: TGTGCCAGCAGCCGAGTTCGGCAGGGGCAAGAGACCCAGTACTTC. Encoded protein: CASSRVRQGQETQYF.

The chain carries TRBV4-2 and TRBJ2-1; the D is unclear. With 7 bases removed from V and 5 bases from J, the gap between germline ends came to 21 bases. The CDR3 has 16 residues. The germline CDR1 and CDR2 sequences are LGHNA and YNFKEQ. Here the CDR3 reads CASIRSLLGSDNEQFF. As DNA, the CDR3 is TGTGCCAGCATCCGATCACTCCTAGGGTCCGACAATGAGCAGTTCTTC.

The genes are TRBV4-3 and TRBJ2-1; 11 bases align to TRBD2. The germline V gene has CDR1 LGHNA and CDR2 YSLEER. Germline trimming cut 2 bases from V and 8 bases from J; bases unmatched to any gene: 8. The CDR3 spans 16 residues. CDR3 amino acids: CASSQQGGLAVYEQFF. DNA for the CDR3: TGCGCCAGCAGCCAACAAGGGGGACTAGCGGTCTATGAGCAGTTCTTC.

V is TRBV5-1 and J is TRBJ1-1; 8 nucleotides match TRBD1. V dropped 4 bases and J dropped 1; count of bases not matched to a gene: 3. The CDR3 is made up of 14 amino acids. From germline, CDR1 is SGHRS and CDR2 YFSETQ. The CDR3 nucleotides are TGCGCCAGCAGCCCGGGACAGGCGAACACTGAAGCTTTCTTT. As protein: CASSPGQANTEAFF. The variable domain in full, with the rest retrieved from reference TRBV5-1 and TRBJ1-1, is KAGVTQTPRYLIKTRGQQVTLSCSPISGHRSVSWYQQTPGQGLQFLFEYFSETQRNKGNFPGRFSGRQFSNSRSEMNVSTLELGDSALYLCASSPGQANTEAFFGQGTRLTVV.

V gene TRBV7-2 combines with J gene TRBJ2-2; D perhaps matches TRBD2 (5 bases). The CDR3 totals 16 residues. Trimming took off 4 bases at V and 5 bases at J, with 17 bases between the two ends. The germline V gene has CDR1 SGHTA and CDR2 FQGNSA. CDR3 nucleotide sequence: TGTGCCAGCAGCTCCAGTTATGAGGGAGTAACCGGGGAGCTGTTTTTT. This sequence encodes CASSSSYEGVTGELFF. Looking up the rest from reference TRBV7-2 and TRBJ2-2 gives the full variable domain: GAGVSQSPSNKVTEKGKDVELRCDPISGHTALYWYRQSLGQGLEFLIYFQGNSAPDKSGLPSDRFSAERTGGSVSTLTIQRTQQEDSAVYLCASSSSYEGVTGELFFGEGSRLTVL.